This T cell receptor (beta chain) originates from a study of cytomegalovirus exposure and HLA in healthy donors. The study, taken as a whole, reports: Most subjects had HLA-A and HLA-B alleles reportedly predicted accurately by TCR beta sequences.

This clone is a singleton in its sample. Antigen unknown. Amplification used 60 Vbeta primers and 13 Jbeta primers. The table came from immunoSEQ multiplex PCR; TCRdb's copy has only in-frame clones and leaves some out. The table lists 100,000 or so clones, approximately 75% of them singletons. Sample: PBMCs. This receptor was taken from a woman in her thirties or forties in good health and CMV-seronegative.

The CDR3 DNA reads as TGTGCCAGAAGTATGAATCCGGGGGAGATGAACGAGCAGTACTTC. This translates into CARSMNPGEMNEQYF. The V call is TRBV7-3, the J call TRBJ2-7; D might be TRBD2 (6 bases). In germline, CDR1 is SGHTA, CDR2 FQGTGA. This CDR3 has 15 residues. The ends were cut back, 9 bases at V and 5 bases at J, with 23 bases in the middle.